This T cell receptor (beta chain) derives from a study of immune characterization of retroperitoneal liposarcoma. MiXCR, run by TCRdb on the PCR reads, gives a single entry per CDR3 protein. The sample lists about 10,000 distinct CDR3 sequences; under 30% were seen once. The CDR3 sequence is 15 residues long. The ends lost 6 bases at V and 4 bases at J; junction bases unmatched: 11. Germline V gene lookup returns CDR1 MNHNS and CDR2 SASEGT. The chain employs TRBV6-1 and TRBJ1-1; 7 nucleotides line up with TRBD1. Material: blood. The origin of this receptor is a male donor with retroperitoneal liposarcoma. Here the CDR3 DNA reads TGTGCCAGCAGCCCGGGGGACAGTTCGGTCACTGAAGCTTTCTTT. Translating gives CASSPGDSSVTEAFF.